This T cell receptor beta chain stems from a study of blood T cell repertoires in COVID-19 (dated by TCRdb to the early 2020s). In the study overall: Collaborator samples came from the United States, Italy and Spain and covered acute and convalescent phases of COVID-19. The material from the prospective study consisted of cDNA or gDNA derived from T cells, B-cell-depleted T cells, or PBMCs. The dataset comprised deeply sampled blood TCRbeta repertoires from subjects exposed to, actively infected with, or recovered from COVID-19. The repertoires were made available in a free public database intended to serve as a resource for research on the immune response to SARS-CoV-2. Samples came from the ongoing ImmuneRACE study (first 160 participants) plus 1,254 subjects from 6 global collaborators. Nearly every sample came with metadata listing a de-identified subject ID, COVID-19 status, age in years and sex. Where available, HLA class I and class II types were obtained from metadata supplied by the sample provider rather than from assay-based typing. General findings and caveats noted by the study authors: The amount of clinical and demographic metadata varied by source and participant and was provided uncurated.

The immunoSEQ Assay, a bias-controlled multiplex PCR, was used to amplify TCRbeta CDR3 regions from genomic DNA. The authors' pipeline ran thus. The number of nucleated cells in each sample was estimated from the amplification of reference gene primers within the assay. To quantify the absolute abundance of each unique TCRbeta CDR3 rearrangement, sequence reads were collapsed and filtered. Productive Simpson clonality was computed per sample as the square root of Simpson's diversity index over productive rearrangements. The table comes from immuneACCESS by way of TCRdb, which keeps in-frame sequences with V and J called. Part of the clones is missing from these tables; in studies checked, under half for an unresolved V gene and the rest for unknown reasons. For V, J and clone size, that table is used; D and trimming come from the DNA. The sample table contains 90,000 to 150,000 clones; only one count was recorded for 70% to 90% of them. Around 8% of the sample lies in the top ten.

Another Seattle source contributed samples from volunteer blood donors who had recovered from COVID-19. The collaborating institutions used their own protocols to collect whole blood in K2EDTA tubes. For TCRbeta analysis, collaborators shipped samples as frozen whole blood, isolated PBMCs, or DNA extracted from either of those sample types. In the case of this clone: The antigen it recognizes is unknown. Base qualities are not provided; no much larger clone lies one nucleotide away.

A distance of 8 bases separates the germline ends of V and J, which lose 0 bases and 6 bases respectively. Measured from the cysteine to the phenylalanine, the CDR3 is 13 residues long. Left in the record is the CDR3 DNA by itself, 39 bases read in frame from the first base. In the germline V gene (reference sequence), CDR1 corresponds to MNHNY and CDR2 to SVGAGI. The V gene is TRBV6-6 and the J gene is TRBJ1-1, with the D segment identity uncertain. Sequencing was performed on peripheral blood. The TCR sequence derives from a man aged 65 to 85 who had recovered from COVID-19. The DNA is as follows: TGTGCCAGCAGTTACTCGTTGTCTCCTGAAGCTTTCTTT. Its amino acids are CASSYSLSPEAFF.